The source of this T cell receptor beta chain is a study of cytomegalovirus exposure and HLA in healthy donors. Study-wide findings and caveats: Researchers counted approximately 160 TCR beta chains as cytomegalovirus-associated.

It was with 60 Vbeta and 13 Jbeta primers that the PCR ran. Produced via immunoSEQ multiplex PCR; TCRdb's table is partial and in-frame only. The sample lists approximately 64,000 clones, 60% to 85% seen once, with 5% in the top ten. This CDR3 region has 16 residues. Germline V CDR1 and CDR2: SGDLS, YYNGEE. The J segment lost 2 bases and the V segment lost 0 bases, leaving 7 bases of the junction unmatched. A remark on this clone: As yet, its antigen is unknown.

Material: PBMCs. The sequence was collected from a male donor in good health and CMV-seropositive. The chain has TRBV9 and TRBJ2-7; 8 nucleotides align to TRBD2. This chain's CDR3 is CASSVVPTSETYEQYF. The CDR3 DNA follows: TGTGCCAGCAGCGTAGTTCCGACTAGCGAGACCTACGAGCAGTACTTC.